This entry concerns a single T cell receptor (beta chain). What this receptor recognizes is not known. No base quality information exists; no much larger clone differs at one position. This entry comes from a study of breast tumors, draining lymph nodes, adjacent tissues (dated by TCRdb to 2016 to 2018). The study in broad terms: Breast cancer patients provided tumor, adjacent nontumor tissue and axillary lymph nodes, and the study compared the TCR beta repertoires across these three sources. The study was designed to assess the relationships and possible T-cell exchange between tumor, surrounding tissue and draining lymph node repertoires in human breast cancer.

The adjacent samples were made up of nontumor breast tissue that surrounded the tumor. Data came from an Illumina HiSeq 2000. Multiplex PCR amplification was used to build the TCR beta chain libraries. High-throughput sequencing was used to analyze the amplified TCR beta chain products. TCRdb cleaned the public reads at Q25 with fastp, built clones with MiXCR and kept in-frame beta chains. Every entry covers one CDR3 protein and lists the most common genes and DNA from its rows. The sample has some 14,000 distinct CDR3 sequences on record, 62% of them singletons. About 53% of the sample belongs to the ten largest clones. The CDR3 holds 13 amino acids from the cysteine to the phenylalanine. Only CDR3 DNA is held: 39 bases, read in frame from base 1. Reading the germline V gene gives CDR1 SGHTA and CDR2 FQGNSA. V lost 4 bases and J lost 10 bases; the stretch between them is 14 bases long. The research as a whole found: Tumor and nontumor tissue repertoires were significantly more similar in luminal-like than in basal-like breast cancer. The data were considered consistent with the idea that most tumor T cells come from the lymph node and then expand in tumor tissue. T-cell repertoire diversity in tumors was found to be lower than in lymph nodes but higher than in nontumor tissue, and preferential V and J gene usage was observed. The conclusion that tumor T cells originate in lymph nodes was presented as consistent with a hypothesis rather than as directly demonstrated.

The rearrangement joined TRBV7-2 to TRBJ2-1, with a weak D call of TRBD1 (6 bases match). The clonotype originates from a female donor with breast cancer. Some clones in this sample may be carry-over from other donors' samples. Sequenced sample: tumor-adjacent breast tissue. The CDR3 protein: CASSYSTGNEQFF. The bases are TGTGCCAGCAGCTATTCAACAGGGAACGAGCAGTTCTTC.